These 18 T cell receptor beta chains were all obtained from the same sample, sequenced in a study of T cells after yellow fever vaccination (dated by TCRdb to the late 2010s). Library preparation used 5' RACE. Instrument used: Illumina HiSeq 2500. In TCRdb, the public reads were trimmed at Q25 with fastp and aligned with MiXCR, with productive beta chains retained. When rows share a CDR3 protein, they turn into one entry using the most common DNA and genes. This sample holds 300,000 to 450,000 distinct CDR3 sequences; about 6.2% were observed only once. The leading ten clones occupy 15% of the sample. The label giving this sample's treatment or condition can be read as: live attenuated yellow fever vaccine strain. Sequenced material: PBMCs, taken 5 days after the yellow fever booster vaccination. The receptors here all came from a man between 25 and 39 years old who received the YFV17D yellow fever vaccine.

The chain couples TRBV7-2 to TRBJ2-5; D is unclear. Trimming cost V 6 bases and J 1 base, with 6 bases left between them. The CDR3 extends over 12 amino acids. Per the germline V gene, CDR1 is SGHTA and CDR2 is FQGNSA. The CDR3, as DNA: TGTGCCAGCAGGGCCATCCAAGAGACCCAGTACTTC. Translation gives CASRAIQETQYF.

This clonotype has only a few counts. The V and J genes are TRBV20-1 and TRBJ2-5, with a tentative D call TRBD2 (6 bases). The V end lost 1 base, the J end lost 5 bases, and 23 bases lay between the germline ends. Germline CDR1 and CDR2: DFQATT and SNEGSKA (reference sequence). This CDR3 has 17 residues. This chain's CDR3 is CSARAPPGLQGGETQYF. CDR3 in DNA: TGCAGTGCTAGAGCTCCCCCGGGACTCCAAGGAGGGGAGACCCAGTACTTC.

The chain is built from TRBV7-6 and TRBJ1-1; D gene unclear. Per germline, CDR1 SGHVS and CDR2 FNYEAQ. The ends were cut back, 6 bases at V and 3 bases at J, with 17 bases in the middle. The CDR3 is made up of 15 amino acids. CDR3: CASSPTSSRDTEAFF. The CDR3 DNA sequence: TGTGCCAGCAGTCCAACCAGCAGTAGGGACACTGAAGCTTTCTTT.

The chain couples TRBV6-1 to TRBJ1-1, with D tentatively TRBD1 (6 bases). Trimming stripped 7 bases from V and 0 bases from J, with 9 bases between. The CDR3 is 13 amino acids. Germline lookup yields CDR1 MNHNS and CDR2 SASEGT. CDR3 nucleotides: TGTGCCAGCATGGGGGCGATGAACACTGAAGCTTTCTTT. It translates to CASMGAMNTEAFF.

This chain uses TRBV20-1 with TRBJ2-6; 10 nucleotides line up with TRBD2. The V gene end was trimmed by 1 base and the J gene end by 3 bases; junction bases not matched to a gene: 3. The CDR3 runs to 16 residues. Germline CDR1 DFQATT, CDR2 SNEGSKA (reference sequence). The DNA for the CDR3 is TGCAGTGCTAGAGTGAGCGGGGGGGGTGGGGCCAACGTCCTGACTTTC. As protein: CSARVSGGGGANVLTF.

DNA of the CDR3: TGTGCCACCAGTCCGGGGCCAGGGGGTTACAATGAGCAGTTCTTC. This gives the protein CATSPGPGGYNEQFF. The rearrangement links TRBV24-1 to TRBJ2-1, with 7 bases lining up with TRBD1. The V and J ends lost 6 bases and 4 bases, in that order; junction bases with no gene match: 8. Per the germline V gene, CDR1 is KGHDR and CDR2 is SFDVKD. This CDR3 is built from 15 residues.

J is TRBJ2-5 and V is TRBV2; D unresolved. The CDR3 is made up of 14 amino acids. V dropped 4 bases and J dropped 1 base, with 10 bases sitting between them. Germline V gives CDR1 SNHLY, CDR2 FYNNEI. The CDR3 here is CASSGYAPQETQYF. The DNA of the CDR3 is TGTGCCAGCAGTGGCTACGCACCCCAAGAGACCCAGTACTTC.

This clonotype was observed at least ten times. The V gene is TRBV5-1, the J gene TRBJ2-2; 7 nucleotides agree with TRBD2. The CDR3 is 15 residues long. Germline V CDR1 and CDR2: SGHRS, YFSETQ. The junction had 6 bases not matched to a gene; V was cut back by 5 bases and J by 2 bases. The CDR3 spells CASSSGLPNTGELFF. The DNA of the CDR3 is TGCGCCAGCAGTTCGGGACTACCCAACACCGGGGAGCTGTTTTTT.

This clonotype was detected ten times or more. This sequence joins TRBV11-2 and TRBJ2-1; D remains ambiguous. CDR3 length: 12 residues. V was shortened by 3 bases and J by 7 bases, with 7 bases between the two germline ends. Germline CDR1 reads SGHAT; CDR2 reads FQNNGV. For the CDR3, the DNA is TGTGCCAGCAGCTTGGCGGTTAATGAGCAGTTCTTC. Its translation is CASSLAVNEQFF.

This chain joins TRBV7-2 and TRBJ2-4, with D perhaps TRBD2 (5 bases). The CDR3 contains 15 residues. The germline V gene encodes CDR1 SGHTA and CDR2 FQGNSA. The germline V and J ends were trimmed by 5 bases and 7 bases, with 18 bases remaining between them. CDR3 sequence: CASSAQERYSNIQYF. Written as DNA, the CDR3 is TGTGCCAGCAGCGCTCAGGAGCGGTATAGCAACATTCAGTACTTC.

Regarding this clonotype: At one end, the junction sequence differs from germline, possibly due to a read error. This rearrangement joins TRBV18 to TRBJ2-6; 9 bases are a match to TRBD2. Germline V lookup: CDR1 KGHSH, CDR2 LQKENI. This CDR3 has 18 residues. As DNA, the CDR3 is TGTGCCAGCTCCCCCGTGGTAGCGGGAGCCTCTGTGGCCAACGTCCTGACTTTC. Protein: CASSPVVAGASVANVLTF.

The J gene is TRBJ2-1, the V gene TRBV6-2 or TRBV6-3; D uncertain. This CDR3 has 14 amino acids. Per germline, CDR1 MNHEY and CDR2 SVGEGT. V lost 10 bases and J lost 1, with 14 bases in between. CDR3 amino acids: CATVPAKSYNEQFF. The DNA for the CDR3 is TGTGCCACTGTCCCGGCGAAGTCCTACAATGAGCAGTTCTTC.

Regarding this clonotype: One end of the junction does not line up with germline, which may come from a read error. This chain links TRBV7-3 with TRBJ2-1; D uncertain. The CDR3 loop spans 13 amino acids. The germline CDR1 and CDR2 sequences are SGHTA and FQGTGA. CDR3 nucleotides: TGTGCCAGCAGCTTGGGAAAAACAAGTTTGCAGCTCTTC. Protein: CASSLGKTSLQLF. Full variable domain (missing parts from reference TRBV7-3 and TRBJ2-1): GAGVSQTPSNKVTEKGKYVELRCDPISGHTALYWYRQSLGQGPEFLIYFQGTGAADDSGLPNDRFFAVRPEGSVSTLKIQRTERGDSAVYLCASSLGKTSLQLFGPGTRLTVL.

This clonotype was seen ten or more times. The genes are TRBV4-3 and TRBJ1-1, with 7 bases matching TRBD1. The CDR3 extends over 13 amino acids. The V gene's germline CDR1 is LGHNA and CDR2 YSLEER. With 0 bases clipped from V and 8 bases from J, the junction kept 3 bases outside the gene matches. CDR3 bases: TGCGCCAGCAGCCAAGAACGACAGGGCGAAGCTTTCTTT. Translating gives CASSQERQGEAFF.

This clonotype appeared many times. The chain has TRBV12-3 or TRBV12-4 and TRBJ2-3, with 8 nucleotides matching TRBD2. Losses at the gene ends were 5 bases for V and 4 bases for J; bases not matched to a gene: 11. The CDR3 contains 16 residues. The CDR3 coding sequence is TGTGCCAGCAGTCTTGGCGGGAGGCCCCATTCAGATACGCAGTATTTT. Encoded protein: CASSLGGRPHSDTQYF.

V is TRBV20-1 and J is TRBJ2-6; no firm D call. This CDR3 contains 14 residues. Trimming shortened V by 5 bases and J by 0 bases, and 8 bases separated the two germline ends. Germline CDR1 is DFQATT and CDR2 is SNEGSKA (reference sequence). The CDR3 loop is CSAETYSGANVLTF. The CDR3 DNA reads TGCAGTGCTGAAACTTACTCTGGGGCCAACGTCCTGACTTTC.

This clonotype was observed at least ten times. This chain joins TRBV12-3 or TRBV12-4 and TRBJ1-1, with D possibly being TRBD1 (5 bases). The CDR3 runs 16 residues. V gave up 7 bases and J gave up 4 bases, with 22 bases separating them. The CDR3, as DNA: TGTGCCAGCACAACGTCAGGCAGGGCAGGGAGCACTGAAGCTTTCTTT. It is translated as CASTTSGRAGSTEAFF.

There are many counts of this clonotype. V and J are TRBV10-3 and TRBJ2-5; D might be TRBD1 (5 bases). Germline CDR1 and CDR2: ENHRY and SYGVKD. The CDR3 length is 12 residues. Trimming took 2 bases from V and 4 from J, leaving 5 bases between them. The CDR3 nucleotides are TGTGCCATCAGTGAGACAGGAGAGACCCAGTACTTC. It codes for CAISETGETQYF.